This T cell receptor (beta chain) appears in the sequencing data of a study of identical twins. The CDR3 consists of 14 residues. V lost 0 bases and J lost 7, with 16 bases in between. CDR1 and CDR2 from the germline V gene are DFQATT and SNEGSKA (reference sequence). TCRdb re-called the 5' RACE reads with MiXCR, one entry per CDR3 protein. This sample carries 250,000 to 350,000 distinct CDR3 sequences, around 8.8% of them seen once, and the ten largest clones take less than 2.5%. This sample also belongs to another study, concerning yellow fever vaccine responses in identical twins.

The V call is TRBV20-1, the J call TRBJ2-7, with D perhaps TRBD2 (5 bases). The sequence derives from a woman between 18 and 30 years old in good health. What was sequenced was memory (CD45RO+) T cells sorted from blood. The CDR3 region is CSARDNWRAGEQYF. CDR3 bases: TGCAGTGCTAGAGATAACTGGCGGGCCGGGGAGCAGTACTTC.